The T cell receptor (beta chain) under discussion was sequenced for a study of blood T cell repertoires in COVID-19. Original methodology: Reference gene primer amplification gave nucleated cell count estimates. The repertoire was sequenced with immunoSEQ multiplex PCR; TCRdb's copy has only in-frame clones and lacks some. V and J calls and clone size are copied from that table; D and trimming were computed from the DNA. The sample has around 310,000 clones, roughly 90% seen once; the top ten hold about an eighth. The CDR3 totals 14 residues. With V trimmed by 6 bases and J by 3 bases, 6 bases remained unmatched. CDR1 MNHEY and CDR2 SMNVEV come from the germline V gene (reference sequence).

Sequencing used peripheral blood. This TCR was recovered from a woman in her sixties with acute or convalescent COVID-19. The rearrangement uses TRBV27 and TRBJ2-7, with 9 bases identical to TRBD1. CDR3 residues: CASSQQGAYYEQYF. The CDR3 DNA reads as TGTGCCAGCAGCCAACAGGGGGCTTACTACGAGCAGTACTTC.